This record concerns one T cell receptor (beta chain) sequence. Those enrolled, adults aged roughly 18 to 90 years, came from some 25 US areas. Participant reports of clinical history set cohort assignment. Per the authors' pipeline: Amplification from reference gene primers served as the basis for estimated nucleated cell counts. Sequencing used immunoSEQ multiplex PCR; TCRdb keeps in-frame clones, though not all of them. V, J and clone size were drawn from that table, and D and trimming were deduced from the DNA. The sample contains around 160,000 clones, 65% to 85% of which appear only once. The record originates from a study of blood T cell repertoires in COVID-19. About the research overall: T cells, B-cell-depleted T cells, or PBMCs supplied cDNA or gDNA.

Trimming cost V 6 bases and J 4 bases, with 16 bases left between them. The CDR3 is 15 amino acids. Germline V gives CDR1 SNHLY, CDR2 FYNNEI. This rearrangement joins TRBV2 to TRBJ1-5, with a tentative D call TRBD1 (5 bases). This clonotype originated in an older woman who had recovered from COVID-19. Material for sequencing was PBMCs or T cells enriched from blood (not recorded which). The CDR3 nucleotides read TGTGCCAGCAGGTGGACGACAGTGAGGAATCAGCCCCAGCATTTT. Protein sequence: CASRWTTVRNQPQHF.